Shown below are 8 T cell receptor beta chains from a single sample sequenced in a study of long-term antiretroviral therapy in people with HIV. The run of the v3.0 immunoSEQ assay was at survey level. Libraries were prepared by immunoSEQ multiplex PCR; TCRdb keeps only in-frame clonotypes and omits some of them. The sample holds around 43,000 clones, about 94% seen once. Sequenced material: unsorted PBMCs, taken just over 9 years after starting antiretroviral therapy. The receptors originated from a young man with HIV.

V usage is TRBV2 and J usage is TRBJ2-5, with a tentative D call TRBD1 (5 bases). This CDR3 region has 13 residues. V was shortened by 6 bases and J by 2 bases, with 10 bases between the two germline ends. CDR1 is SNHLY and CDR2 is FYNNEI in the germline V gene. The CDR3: CASRVRVQETQYF. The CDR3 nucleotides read TGTGCCAGCAGAGTCAGGGTACAAGAGACCCAGTACTTC.

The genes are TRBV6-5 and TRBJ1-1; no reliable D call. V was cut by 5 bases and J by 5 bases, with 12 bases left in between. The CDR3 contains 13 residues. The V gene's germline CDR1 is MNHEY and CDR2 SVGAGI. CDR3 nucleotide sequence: TGTGCCAGCAGTCTGTTGGTAGGAACTGAAGCTTTCTTT. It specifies CASSLLVGTEAFF.

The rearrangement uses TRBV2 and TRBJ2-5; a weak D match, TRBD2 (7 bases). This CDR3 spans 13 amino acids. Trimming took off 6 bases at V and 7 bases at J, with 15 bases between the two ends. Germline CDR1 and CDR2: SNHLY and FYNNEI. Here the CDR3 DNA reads TGTGCCAGCAGGGACAGCGGGGACGTGACCCAGTACTTC. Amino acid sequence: CASRDSGDVTQYF.

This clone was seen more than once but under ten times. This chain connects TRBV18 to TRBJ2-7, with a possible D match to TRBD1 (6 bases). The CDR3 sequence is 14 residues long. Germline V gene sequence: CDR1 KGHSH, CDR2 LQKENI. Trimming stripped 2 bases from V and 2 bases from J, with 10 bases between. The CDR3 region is CASSPSDSTYEQYV. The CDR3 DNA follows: TGTGCCAGCTCACCATCGGACAGTACCTACGAGCAGTACGTC.

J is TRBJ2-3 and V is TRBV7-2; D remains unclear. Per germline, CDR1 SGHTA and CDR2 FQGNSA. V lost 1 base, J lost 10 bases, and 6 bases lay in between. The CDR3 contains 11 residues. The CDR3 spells CASSLVWAQYF. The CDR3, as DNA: TGTGCCAGCAGCTTAGTCTGGGCGCAGTATTTT.

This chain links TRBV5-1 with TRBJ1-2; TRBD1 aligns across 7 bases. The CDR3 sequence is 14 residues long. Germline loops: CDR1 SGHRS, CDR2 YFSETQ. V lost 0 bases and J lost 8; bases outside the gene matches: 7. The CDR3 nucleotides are TGCGCCAGCAGCTTGGACGCGACAGGGTCCGGCTACACCTTC. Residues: CASSLDATGSGYTF.

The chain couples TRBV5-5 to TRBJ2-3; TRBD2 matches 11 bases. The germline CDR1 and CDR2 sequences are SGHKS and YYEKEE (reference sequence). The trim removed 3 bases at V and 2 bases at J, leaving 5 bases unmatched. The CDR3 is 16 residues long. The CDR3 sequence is CASSSGLAVYTDTQYF. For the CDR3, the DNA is TGTGCCAGCAGCTCGGGACTAGCGGTTTACACAGATACGCAGTATTTT.

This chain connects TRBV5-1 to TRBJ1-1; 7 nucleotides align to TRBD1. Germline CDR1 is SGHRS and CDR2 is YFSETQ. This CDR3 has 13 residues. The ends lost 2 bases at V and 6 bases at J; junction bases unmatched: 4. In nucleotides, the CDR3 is TGCGCCAGCAGCTTAACGACAGGGTCTGAAGCTTTCTTT. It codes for CASSLTTGSEAFF.